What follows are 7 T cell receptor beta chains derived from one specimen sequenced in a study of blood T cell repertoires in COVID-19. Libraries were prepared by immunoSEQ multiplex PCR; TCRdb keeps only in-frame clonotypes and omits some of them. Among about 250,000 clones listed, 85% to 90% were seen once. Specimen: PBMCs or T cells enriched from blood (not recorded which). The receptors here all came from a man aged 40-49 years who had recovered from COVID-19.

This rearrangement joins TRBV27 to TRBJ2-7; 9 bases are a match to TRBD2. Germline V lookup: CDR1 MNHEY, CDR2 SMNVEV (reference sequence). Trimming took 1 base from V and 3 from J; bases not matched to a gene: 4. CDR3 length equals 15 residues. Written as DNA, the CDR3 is TGTGCCAGCAGTTTATTGAGTAGCGGGAGCTACGAGCAGTACTTC. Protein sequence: CASSLLSSGSYEQYF.

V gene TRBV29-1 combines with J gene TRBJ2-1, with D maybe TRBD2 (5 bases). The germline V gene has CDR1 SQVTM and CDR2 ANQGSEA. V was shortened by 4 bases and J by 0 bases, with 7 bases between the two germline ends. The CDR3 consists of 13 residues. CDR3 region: CSVGGLSYNEQFF. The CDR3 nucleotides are TGCAGCGTTGGCGGGCTCTCCTACAATGAGCAGTTCTTC.

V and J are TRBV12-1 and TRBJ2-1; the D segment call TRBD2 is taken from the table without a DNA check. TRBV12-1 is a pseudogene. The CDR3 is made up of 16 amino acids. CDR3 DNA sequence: TGTGCCAGCAGCCCCAGGACTAGCGGGAGCCACAATGAGCAGTTCTTC. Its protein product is CASSPRTSGSHNEQFF.

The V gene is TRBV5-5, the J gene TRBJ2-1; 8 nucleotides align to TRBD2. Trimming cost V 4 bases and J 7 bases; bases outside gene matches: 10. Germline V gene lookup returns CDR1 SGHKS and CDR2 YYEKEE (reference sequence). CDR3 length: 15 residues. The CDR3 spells CASSQTGTRANEQFF. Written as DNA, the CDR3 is TGTGCCAGCAGCCAGACCGGGACTAGGGCTAATGAGCAGTTCTTC.

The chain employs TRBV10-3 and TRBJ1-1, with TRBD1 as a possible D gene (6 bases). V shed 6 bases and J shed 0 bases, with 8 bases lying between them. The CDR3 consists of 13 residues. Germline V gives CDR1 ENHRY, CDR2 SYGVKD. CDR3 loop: CAIRDSLNTEAFF. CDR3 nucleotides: TGTGCCATCAGGGACAGCTTGAACACTGAAGCTTTCTTT.

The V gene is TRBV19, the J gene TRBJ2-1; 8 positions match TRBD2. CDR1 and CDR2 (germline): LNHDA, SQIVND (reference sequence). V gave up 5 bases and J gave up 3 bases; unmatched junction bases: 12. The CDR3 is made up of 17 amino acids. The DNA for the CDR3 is TGTGCCAGTAGTTCTAGCGGGCTGTTAGACCGCTACAATGAGCAGTTCTTC. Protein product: CASSSSGLLDRYNEQFF.

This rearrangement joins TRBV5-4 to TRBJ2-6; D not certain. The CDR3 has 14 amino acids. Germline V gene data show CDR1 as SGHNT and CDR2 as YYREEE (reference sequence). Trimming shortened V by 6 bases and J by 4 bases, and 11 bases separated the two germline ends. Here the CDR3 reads CASTPDLGANVLTF. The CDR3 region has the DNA TGTGCCAGCACCCCAGATTTGGGGGCCAACGTCCTGACTTTC. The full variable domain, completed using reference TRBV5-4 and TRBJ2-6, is ETGVTQSPTHLIKTRGQQVTLRCSSQSGHNTVSWYQQALGQGPQFIFQYYREEENGRGNFPPRFSGLQFPNYSSELNVNALELDDSALYLCASTPDLGANVLTFGAGSRLTVL.